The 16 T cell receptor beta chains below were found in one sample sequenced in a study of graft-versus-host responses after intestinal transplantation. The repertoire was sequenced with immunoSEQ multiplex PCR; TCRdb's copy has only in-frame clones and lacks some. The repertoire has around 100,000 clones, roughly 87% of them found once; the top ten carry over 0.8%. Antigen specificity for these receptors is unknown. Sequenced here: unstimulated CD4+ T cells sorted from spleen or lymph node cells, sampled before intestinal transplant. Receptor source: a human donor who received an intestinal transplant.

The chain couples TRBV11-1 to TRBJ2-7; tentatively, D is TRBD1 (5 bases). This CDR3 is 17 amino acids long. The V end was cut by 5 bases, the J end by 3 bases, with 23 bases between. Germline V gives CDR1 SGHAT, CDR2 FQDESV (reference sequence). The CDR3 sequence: CASSPDSWGMGLYEQYF. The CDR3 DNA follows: TGTGCCAGCAGCCCTGACTCGTGGGGCATGGGGCTCTACGAGCAGTACTTC.

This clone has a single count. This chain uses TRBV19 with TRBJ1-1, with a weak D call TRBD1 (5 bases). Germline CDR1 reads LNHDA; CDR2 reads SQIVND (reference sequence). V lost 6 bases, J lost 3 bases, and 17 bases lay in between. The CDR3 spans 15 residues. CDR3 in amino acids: CASSPTGVRDTEAFF. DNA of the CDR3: TGTGCCAGTAGCCCCACAGGCGTAAGGGACACTGAAGCTTTCTTT.

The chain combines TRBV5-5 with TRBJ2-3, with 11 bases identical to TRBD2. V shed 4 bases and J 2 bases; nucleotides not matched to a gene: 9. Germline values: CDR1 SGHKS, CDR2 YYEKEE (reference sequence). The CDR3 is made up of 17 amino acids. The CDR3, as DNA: TGTGCCAGCAGCCCCCTGACTAGCGGGACACCCACAGATACGCAGTATTTT. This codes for CASSPLTSGTPTDTQYF.

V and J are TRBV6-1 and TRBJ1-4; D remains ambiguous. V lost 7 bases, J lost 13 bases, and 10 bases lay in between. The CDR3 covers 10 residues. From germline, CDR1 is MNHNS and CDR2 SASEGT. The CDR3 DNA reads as TGTGCCAGCAAGGACGAGAGACTGTTTTTT. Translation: CASKDERLFF.

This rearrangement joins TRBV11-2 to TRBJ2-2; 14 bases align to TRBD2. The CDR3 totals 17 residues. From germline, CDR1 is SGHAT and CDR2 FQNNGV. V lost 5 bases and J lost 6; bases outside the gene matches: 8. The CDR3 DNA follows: TGTGCCAGCAGCCTTGGGACTAGCGGGAGATTGGCCGGGGAGCTGTTTTTT. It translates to CASSLGTSGRLAGELFF.

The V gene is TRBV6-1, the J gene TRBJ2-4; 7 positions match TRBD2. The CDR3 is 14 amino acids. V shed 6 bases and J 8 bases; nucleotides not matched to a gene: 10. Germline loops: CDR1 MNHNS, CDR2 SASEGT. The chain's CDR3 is CASSPIAREDIQYF. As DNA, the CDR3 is TGTGCCAGCAGCCCAATAGCTCGGGAGGACATTCAGTACTTC.

The CDR3 DNA sequence: TGTGCCAGCAGTTCCTATCAGCCCCAGCATTTT. As protein: CASSSYQPQHF. J is TRBJ1-5 and V is TRBV28; D remains ambiguous. V lost 4 bases and J 5 bases, leaving 3 bases between the germline ends. CDR1 and CDR2 (germline): MDHEN, SYDVKM. This CDR3 is built from 11 residues.

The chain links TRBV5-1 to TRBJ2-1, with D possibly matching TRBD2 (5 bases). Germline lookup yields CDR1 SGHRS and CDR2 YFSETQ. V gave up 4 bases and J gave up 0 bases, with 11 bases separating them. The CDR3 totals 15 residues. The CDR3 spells CASSEKRSSYNEQFF. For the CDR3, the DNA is TGCGCCAGCAGCGAAAAGCGGAGCTCCTACAATGAGCAGTTCTTC.

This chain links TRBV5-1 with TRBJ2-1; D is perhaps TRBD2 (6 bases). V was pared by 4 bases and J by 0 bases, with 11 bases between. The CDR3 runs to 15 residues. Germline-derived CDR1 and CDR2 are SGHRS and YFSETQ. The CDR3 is CASSAPTSSYNEQFF. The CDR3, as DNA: TGCGCCAGCAGCGCCCCGACTAGCTCCTACAATGAGCAGTTCTTC.

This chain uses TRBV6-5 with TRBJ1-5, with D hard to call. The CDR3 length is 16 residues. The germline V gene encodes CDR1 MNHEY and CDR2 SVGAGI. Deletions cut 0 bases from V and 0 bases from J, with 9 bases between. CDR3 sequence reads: CASSYSAPGSNQPQHF. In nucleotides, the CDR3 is TGTGCCAGCAGTTACTCAGCGCCAGGTAGCAATCAGCCCCAGCATTTT.

In DNA, the CDR3 is TGCAGCGTTGCACAGGAGATCACCGGGGAGCTGTTTTTT. It encodes CSVAQEITGELFF. V and J are TRBV29-1 and TRBJ2-2; D possibly corresponds to TRBD1 (5 bases). This CDR3 region has 13 residues. CDR1 is SQVTM and CDR2 is ANQGSEA in the germline V gene. V shed 4 bases and J shed 4 bases, with 10 bases lying between them.

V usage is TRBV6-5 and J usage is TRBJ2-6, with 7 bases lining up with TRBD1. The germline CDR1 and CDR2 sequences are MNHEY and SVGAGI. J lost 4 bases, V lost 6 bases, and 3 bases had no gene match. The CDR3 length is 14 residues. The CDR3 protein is CASRKQGGANVLTF. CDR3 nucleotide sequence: TGTGCCAGCAGGAAACAGGGGGGGGCCAACGTCCTGACTTTC.

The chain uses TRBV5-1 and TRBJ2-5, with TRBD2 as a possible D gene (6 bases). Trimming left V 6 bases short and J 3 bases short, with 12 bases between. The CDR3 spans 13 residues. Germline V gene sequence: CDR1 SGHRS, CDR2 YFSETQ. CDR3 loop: CASKEGSKETQYF. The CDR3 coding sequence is TGCGCCAGCAAGGAGGGGTCAAAAGAGACCCAGTACTTC.

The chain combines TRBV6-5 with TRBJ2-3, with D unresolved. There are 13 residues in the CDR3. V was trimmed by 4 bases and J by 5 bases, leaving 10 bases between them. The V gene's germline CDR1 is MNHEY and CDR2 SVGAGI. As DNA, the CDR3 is TGTGCCAGCAGTTTTGGGGTTAGAGATACGCAGTATTTT. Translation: CASSFGVRDTQYF.

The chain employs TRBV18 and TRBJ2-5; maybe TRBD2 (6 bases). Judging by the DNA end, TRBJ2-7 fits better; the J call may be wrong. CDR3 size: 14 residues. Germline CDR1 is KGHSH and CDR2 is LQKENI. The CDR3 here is CASSPRRDSYEQYF. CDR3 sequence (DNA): TGTGCCAGCTCACCAAGAAGGGACTCTTACGAGCAGTACTTC.

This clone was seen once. CDR3 region: CASSLYNSGNGELFF. DNA of the CDR3: TGCGCCAGCAGCTTGTATAATAGCGGGAACGGGGAGCTGTTTTTT. V gene TRBV5-1 combines with J gene TRBJ2-2; 8 bases line up with TRBD2. V gave up 1 base and J gave up 7 bases; unmatched junction bases: 6. CDR3 size: 15 residues. The V gene's germline CDR1 is SGHRS and CDR2 YFSETQ.